A single sample gave rise to the 21 T cell receptor beta chains below, sequenced in a study of Graves' ophthalmopathy and Graves' hyperthyroidism. Amplification from RNA transcripts yielded the TCR beta CDR3 regions. The first-round RT-PCR employed HTBI primers together with the Qiagen OneStep RT-PCR kit. A multiplex PCR was then performed as the second round. One entry per CDR3 protein results from TCRdb running MiXCR on the multiplex PCR reads. This sample has roughly 380,000 distinct CDR3 sequences; 15% occur once, and the top ten carry approximately 7%. The sample taken for sequencing was peripheral blood. The receptors stem from a woman aged 18 to 35 with stable Graves' hyperthyroidism.

There are many counts of this clonotype. This chain joins TRBV5-1 and TRBJ1-6, with D unresolved. V was trimmed by 4 bases and J by 7 bases, leaving 15 bases between them. This CDR3 contains 15 residues. Germline V gives CDR1 SGHRS, CDR2 YFSETQ. This CDR3 reads CASSRVSGGNSPLHF. The CDR3 region has the DNA TGCGCCAGCAGCCGAGTTTCGGGTGGAAATTCACCCCTCCACTTT.

This clonotype was seen a handful of times. The chain combines TRBV7-9 with TRBJ2-2; D not certain. The V and J ends lost 5 bases and 13 bases respectively, with 17 bases between them. Germline CDR1 reads SEHNR; CDR2 reads FQNEAQ (reference sequence). This CDR3 spans 13 amino acids. CDR3 protein: CASSPSPGVVLFF. CDR3 DNA: TGTGCCAGCAGCCCTTCCCCCGGTGTGGTGCTGTTTTTT.

The chain carries TRBV6-1 and TRBJ1-1, with a tentative D call TRBD1 (6 bases). Deletions cut 2 bases from V and 6 bases from J, with 10 bases between. The CDR3 has 13 residues. Germline V gene lookup returns CDR1 MNHNS and CDR2 SASEGT. The CDR3, as DNA: TGTGCCAGCAGTGAATGGGGGCGACCTGAAGCTTTCTTT. It encodes CASSEWGRPEAFF.

At least ten counts were recorded for this clonotype. A read error may account for a junction end that differs from germline. This sequence joins TRBV12-3 or TRBV12-4 and TRBJ2-5; tentative D call: TRBD2 (5 bases). The CDR3 runs to 15 residues. CDR3 bases: TGTGCCAGCAGTTCCTGGACTGTACCTAAAGAGGCCCAGTACTTC. Its protein product is CASSSWTVPKEAQYF.

The chain employs TRBV3-1 and TRBJ1-1; D may be TRBD1 (6 bases). V was trimmed by 4 bases and J by 4 bases, leaving 16 bases between them. CDR3 size: 15 residues. Germline assignment: CDR1 LGHDT and CDR2 YNNKEL (reference sequence). The CDR3 region is CASSPQGGRATEAFF. CDR3 bases: TGTGCCAGCAGCCCCCAAGGGGGGAGAGCCACTGAAGCTTTCTTT.

The chain links TRBV9 to TRBJ1-1, with D perhaps matching TRBD1 (5 bases). The CDR3 is made up of 17 amino acids. V lost 4 bases and J lost 5, with 24 bases in between. Germline V lookup: CDR1 SGDLS, CDR2 YYNGEE. The CDR3 region has the DNA TGTGCCAGCAGCCCCCCGGGACGGCAGATAAGATATACTGAAGCTTTCTTT. Translation gives CASSPPGRQIRYTEAFF.

This clonotype was counted ten times or more. The V call is TRBV12-5, the J call TRBJ1-6; no firm D call. There are 11 residues in the CDR3. Trimming took 5 bases from V and 6 from J, leaving 2 bases between them. CDR1 is LGHNT and CDR2 is FRNRAP in the germline V gene. CDR3 sequence (DNA): TGTGCTAGTGGTCTTAATTCACCCCTCCACTTT. Its protein product is CASGLNSPLHF. Full variable domain (rest looked up from reference TRBV12-5 and TRBJ1-6): DARVTQTPRHKVTEMGQEVTMRCQPILGHNTVFWYRQTMMQGLELLAYFRNRAPLDDSGMPKDRFSAEMPDATLATLKIQPSEPRDSAVYFCASGLNSPLHFGNGTRLTVT.

In its sample, this clonotype was seen many times. The J gene is TRBJ1-5, the V gene TRBV7-8; 8 bases line up with TRBD1. This CDR3 contains 17 residues. J gave up 3 bases and V 6 bases, and 13 bases lay outside the gene matches. In germline, CDR1 is SGHVS, CDR2 FQNEAQ. CDR3 sequence (DNA): TGTGCCAGCAGTAGCAACAGGGGGGGAGTGGACAATCAGCCCCAGCATTTT. This gives the protein CASSSNRGGVDNQPQHF.

This clonotype came up a few times. The gene calls are TRBV4-2 and TRBJ2-7, with D perhaps TRBD1 or TRBD2 (6 bases each). Germline V lookup: CDR1 LGHNA, CDR2 YNFKEQ. The CDR3 has 14 amino acids. Trimming cost V 2 bases and J 3 bases, with 11 bases left between them. The CDR3: CASSQPGGNYEQYF. Here the CDR3 DNA reads TGTGCCAGCAGCCAACCCGGGGGCAACTACGAGCAGTACTTC.

This clonotype occurred many times. V and J are TRBV11-1 and TRBJ1-5; possibly TRBD1 for D (5 bases). Germline CDR1 is SGHAT and CDR2 is FQDESV (reference sequence). The V gene lost 4 bases and the J gene lost 0 bases, with 19 bases spanning the gap. The CDR3 loop spans 18 amino acids. CDR3 sequence: CASSSAGTQGYSNQPQHF. The CDR3 coding sequence is TGTGCCAGCAGCTCAGCGGGGACTCAAGGATATAGCAATCAGCCCCAGCATTTT.

This clonotype occurred many times. This chain connects TRBV5-1 to TRBJ2-2; D possibly corresponds to TRBD2 (6 bases). V gave up 2 bases and J gave up 5 bases, with 10 bases separating them. This CDR3 is built from 14 residues. CDR1 is SGHRS and CDR2 is YFSETQ in the germline V gene. CDR3 protein: CASSLIGGTGELFF. The CDR3, as DNA: TGCGCCAGCAGCTTAATCGGAGGGACCGGGGAGCTGTTTTTT.

The table lists this clonotype with a few counts. A much larger clone lies a single base off, so this may be a read error. The chain carries TRBV11-2 and TRBJ1-1; 9 bases fit TRBD1. Germline V gene data show CDR1 as SGHAT and CDR2 as FQNNGV. The CDR3 totals 18 residues. The CDR3 bases are TGTGCCAGCAGCTTAGGTTTGTGGACAGGGGTGAGGAACACTGAAGCTTGCTTT. Residues: CASSLGLWTGVRNTEACF.

This clonotype was recorded at least ten times. This chain links TRBV5-1 with TRBJ2-5, with TRBD2 matching 9 bases. Germline CDR1 is SGHRS and CDR2 is YFSETQ. This CDR3 has 15 amino acids. The V and J ends lost 7 bases and 1 base, in that order; junction bases with no gene match: 8. The CDR3 is CASSWSGGPQETQYF. DNA for the CDR3: TGCGCCAGCTCGTGGAGCGGGGGGCCCCAAGAGACCCAGTACTTC. The full variable domain, in which reference TRBV5-1 and TRBJ2-5 provide the parts outside the CDR3, is KAGVTQTPRYLIKTRGQQVTLSCSPISGHRSVSWYQQTPGQGLQFLFEYFSETQRNKGNFPGRFSGRQFSNSRSEMNVSTLELGDSALYLCASSWSGGPQETQYFGPGTRLLVL.

There are many counts of this clonotype. The germline gene is not matched at one end of the junction; a read error may be the cause. V and J are TRBV12-3 or TRBV12-4 and TRBJ1-1; no definite D call. The CDR3 consists of 12 residues. CDR3 protein: CASSLTNAEAFF. The CDR3 nucleotides read TGTGCCAGCAGTTTGACGAACGCTGAAGCTTTCTTT.

The V and J genes are TRBV11-2 and TRBJ2-7, with 11 bases matching TRBD1. CDR1 is SGHAT, CDR2 FQNNGV, per germline. With 5 bases clipped from V and 6 bases from J, the junction kept 6 bases outside the gene matches. The CDR3 length is 14 residues. For the CDR3, the DNA is TGTGCCAGCAGCAACCGGGACAGGGGGGGCGAGCAGTACTTC. Translation gives CASSNRDRGGEQYF.

This clonotype has at least ten counts. The chain is built from TRBV12-3 or TRBV12-4 and TRBJ2-2; D is uncertain. CDR3 size: 16 residues. V was pared by 5 bases and J by 7 bases, with 20 bases between. Written as DNA, the CDR3 is TGTGCCAGCAGTCTCCCCGCTTTGGGTATAGGCGGGGAGCTGTTTTTT. Translation: CASSLPALGIGGELFF.

This clonotype came up many times. The chain joins TRBV15 to TRBJ2-5, with 9 nucleotides matching TRBD1. The CDR3 consists of 15 residues. V was clipped by 3 bases and J by 2 bases; unmatched bases: 4. Germline V lookup: CDR1 LNHNV, CDR2 YYDKDF (reference sequence). The CDR3 protein is CATSSSDRGQETQYF. DNA of the CDR3: TGTGCCACCAGCAGTTCTGACAGGGGGCAAGAGACCCAGTACTTC.

This clonotype came up many times. The chain combines TRBV20-1 with TRBJ1-2, with D maybe TRBD1 (5 bases). V lost 0 bases and J lost 1, with 12 bases in between. This CDR3 spans 15 amino acids. Germline values: CDR1 DFQATT, CDR2 SNEGSKA (reference sequence). The chain's CDR3 is CSAREATALNYGYTF. The CDR3 DNA reads as TGCAGTGCTAGAGAGGCGACAGCCCTTAACTATGGCTACACCTTC.

V usage is TRBV24-1 and J usage is TRBJ2-5; 10 nucleotides align to TRBD1. CDR3 length: 16 residues. V shed 1 base, J shed 5 bases, and the junction held 6 bases outside the gene matches. CDR1 KGHDR and CDR2 SFDVKD come from the germline V gene. The CDR3, as DNA: TGTGCCACCAGTGATTTCGGACAGGGGGAAACGGAGACCCAGTACTTC. Its translation is CATSDFGQGETETQYF.

This clonotype was counted many times. This chain connects TRBV25-1 to TRBJ2-7; D uncertain. This CDR3 spans 12 amino acids. Trimming took 5 bases from V and 7 from J, leaving 12 bases between them. Germline values: CDR1 MGHDK, CDR2 SYGVNS. CDR3 region: CASSPGSSEQYF. The CDR3 nucleotides read TGTGCCAGCAGTCCTGGATCTTCTGAGCAGTACTTC.

Many counts were recorded for this clonotype. CDR3 in amino acids: CASSFTSGGASYNEQFF. The CDR3 bases are TGTGCCAGCAGCTTTACTAGCGGGGGGGCCTCCTACAATGAGCAGTTCTTC. This chain links TRBV5-6 with TRBJ2-1; 13 nucleotides align to TRBD2. V was pared by 2 bases and J by 0 bases, with 2 bases of the junction left unmatched. This CDR3 has 17 residues. Germline V lookup: CDR1 SGHDT, CDR2 YYEEEE.